The source of this T cell receptor beta chain is a study of blood T cell repertoires in COVID-19. Study overall: Acute-phase and convalescent COVID-19 samples originated in the United States, Italy and Spain. Sources were T cells, B-cell-depleted T cells, or PBMCs; the material itself was cDNA or gDNA.

In the study's own analysis: Amplifying reference gene primers gave estimates of nucleated cell counts. Measured with immunoSEQ multiplex PCR; TCRdb has only the in-frame clones, and not every one. V and J calls and clone size follow that table, whereas D and trimming were derived from the DNA. The sample includes about 220,000 clones, about 78% seen only once; the top ten take more than 7%. Trimming cost V 0 bases and J 5 bases, with 17 bases left between them. The CDR3 is made up of 16 amino acids. CDR1 and CDR2 (germline): SGHNT, YYREEE (reference sequence). V gene TRBV5-4 combines with J gene TRBJ1-2; D may be TRBD1 (5 bases). The source is a woman in her seventies with acute or convalescent COVID-19. The sequencing input was peripheral blood. The CDR3 protein is CASSLVRQSSDYGYTF. The DNA for the CDR3 is TGTGCCAGCAGCTTGGTCCGACAGAGTTCAGATTATGGCTACACCTTC.